Reported below is one T cell receptor (beta chain). Clones were sequenced by immunoSEQ multiplex PCR, and TCRdb holds only the in-frame ones, with some missing. The sample includes roughly 2.1 million clones, more than 85% of them seen just once. The sample comes from a study of shared clonotypes between healthy human individuals. Positively selected for CCR7, the CD45RO-negative cells used as naive CD8 cells excluded terminally differentiated effector memory CD45RA+ cells. Germline V gives CDR1 MNHNS, CDR2 SASEGT. V was shortened by 6 bases and J by 0 bases, with 14 bases between the two germline ends. The CDR3 spans 15 residues.

This receptor was obtained from a man aged 18 to 30 in good health. Some clones in this sample may be carry-over from other donors' samples. Sequenced sample: naive CD8+ T cells from PBMCs. This chain joins TRBV6-1 and TRBJ1-1; D gene ambiguous. The CDR3 nucleotides read TGTGCCAGCAGCGCGACGGGGTTAATGAACACTGAAGCTTTCTTT. As protein: CASSATGLMNTEAFF.